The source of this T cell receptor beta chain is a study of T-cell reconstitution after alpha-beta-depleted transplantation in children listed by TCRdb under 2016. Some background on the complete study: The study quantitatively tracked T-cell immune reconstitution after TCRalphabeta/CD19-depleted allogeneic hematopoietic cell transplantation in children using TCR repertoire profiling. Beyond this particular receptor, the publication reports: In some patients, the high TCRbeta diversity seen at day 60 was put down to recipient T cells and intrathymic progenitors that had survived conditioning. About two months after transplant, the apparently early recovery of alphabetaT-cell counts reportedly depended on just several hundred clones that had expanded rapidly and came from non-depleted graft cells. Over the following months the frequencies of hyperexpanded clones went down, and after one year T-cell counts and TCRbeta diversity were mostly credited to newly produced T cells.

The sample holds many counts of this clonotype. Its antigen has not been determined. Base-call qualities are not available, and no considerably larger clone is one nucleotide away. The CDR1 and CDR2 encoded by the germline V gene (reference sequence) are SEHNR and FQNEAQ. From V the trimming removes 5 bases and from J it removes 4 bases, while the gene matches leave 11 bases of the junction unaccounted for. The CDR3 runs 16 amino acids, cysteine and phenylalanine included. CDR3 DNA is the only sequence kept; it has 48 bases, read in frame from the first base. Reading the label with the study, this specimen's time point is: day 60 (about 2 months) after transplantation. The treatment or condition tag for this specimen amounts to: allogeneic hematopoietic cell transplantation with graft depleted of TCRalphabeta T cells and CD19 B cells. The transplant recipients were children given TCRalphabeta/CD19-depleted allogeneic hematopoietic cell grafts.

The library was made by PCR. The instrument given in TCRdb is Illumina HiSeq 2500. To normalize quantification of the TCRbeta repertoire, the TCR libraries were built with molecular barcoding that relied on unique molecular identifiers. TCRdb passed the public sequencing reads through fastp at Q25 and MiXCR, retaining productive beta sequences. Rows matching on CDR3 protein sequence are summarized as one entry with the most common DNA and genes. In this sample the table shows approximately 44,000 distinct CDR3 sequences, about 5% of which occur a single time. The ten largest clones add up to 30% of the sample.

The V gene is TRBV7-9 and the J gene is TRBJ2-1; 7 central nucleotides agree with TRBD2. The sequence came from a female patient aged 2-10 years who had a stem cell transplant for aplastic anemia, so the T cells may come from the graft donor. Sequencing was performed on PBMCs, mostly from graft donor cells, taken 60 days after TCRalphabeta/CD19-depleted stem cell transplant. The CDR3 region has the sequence CASSPKSAGVYNEQFF. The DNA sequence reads TGTGCCAGCAGCCCAAAGTCGGCGGGGGTTTACAATGAGCAGTTCTTC.